This entry features one TCR beta chain sequence. Its cognate antigen is unknown. The CDR3 consists of 12 residues. The V and J ends lost 8 bases and 2 bases respectively, with 10 bases between them. Germline V gives CDR1 MNHNS, CDR2 SASEGT. The sample comes from a study of shared clonotypes between healthy human individuals. Study outcomes and limitations: Clonotype sharing across four donors was observed for around 5% of naive CD4 clonotypes. Larger richness was generally estimated for naive than memory subsets.

Some clones are missing from TCRdb's copy, which holds only in-frame ones; the method was immunoSEQ multiplex PCR. Of 2 million to 2.5 million clones listed, approximately 90% are singletons. This receptor was identified in a man between 18 and 29 years old in good health. Some clones in this sample may be carry-over from other donors' samples. Sequenced input: naive CD4+ T cells from PBMCs. Subset meaning: CD45RA+ positively selected. J is TRBJ2-7 and V is TRBV6-1; D is uncertain. In nucleotides, the CDR3 is TGTGCCAGCCGGGCGGTCCCCTACGAGCAGTACTTC. Its translation: CASRAVPYEQYF.